This TCR beta chain was profiled in a study of T-cell memory formation after mild COVID-19 (dated by TCRdb to the early 2020s). Study-wide context: TCR sequence clusters from the two donors were found to be largely donor specific. In a couple of donors, T-cell clones that expanded and contracted after mild COVID-19 were tracked by sequencing TCRalpha and TCRbeta repertoires over time. The cohort was made up of two young adult volunteers, one female and one male, who were previously healthy. The paper's findings and limits, for the study overall: SARS-CoV-2 specificity of the second-wave clones peaking on day 37 was not confirmed. Only a couple of mild cases were covered by the study, and larger cohorts that include severe cases with pre-infection samples were considered necessary. Some responding clones were detected in pre-infection memory, which suggested that pre-existing cross-reactive memory T cells had joined the SARS-CoV-2 response. Contracting CD4+ clones were located mainly in the CM and EM memory subsets, whereas CD8+ clones were found to be enriched in EMRA. Balanced CD4/CD8 phenotypes were observed for clones contracting from day 15 to 85, whereas a bias towards CD4+ was observed for a second wave of clones expanding from day 15 to 37.

At the junction V is shortened by 2 bases and J by 0 bases, with 8 bases in between. The germline V gene provides CDR1 MDHEN and CDR2 SYDVKM. Its CDR3 holds 15 amino acids, cysteine through phenylalanine. CDR3 DNA only is kept here, 45 bases in frame from base 1. As regards this clonotype: Its specific antigen is unknown. Within one base of it there is no much larger clone, and no base qualities were kept.

The reads were generated on an Illumina NovaSeq 6000. TCRalpha and TCRbeta cDNA libraries were built by 5'RACE with constant-segment primers, adding sample barcodes and unique molecular identifiers. Trizol reagent was used to extract RNA from every sample. Libraries were amplified in two PCR steps, with a second sample barcode and Illumina TruSeq adapters added in the second step. Sequencing of libraries was performed on an Illumina NovaSeq with 2 x 150 bp paired-end reads. As for how the authors treated the data: With migec v1.2.7, reads were demultiplexed and then collapsed into UMI-guided consensus sequences. With mixcr v2.1.11, UMI consensuses were aligned to TRA and TRB V and J templates and assembled into clonotypes. A clonotype was counted as expanded or contracted only if both edgeR and NoisET called the change significant, with noise models trained on biological replicates. For edgeR calls, a false discovery rate-adjusted p below 0.01 and a log2 fold-change threshold of 1 were applied. As an exploratory analysis of dynamics, max-normalized trajectories of the 1000 most abundant clonotypes were examined by PCA with hierarchical clustering. The CD4 or CD8 phenotype of responding clones was assigned using the separately sequenced CD4+ and CD8+ repertoires. TCRdb cleaned the public reads at Q25 with fastp, built clones with MiXCR and kept in-frame beta chains. Each entry is one CDR3 protein sequence, shown with its most common DNA and genes. The V and J calls here are based on TCRdb, not the publication. The sample table holds tens of thousands of distinct CDR3 sequences, of which about a quarter were seen once. Jointly, the top ten make up roughly 44% of the sample.

Ficoll-Paque density gradient centrifugation was used to isolate PBMCs. Sequences were obtained from PBMCs or a T cell subset sorted from them (not recorded which). The sequence derives from a man aged 18 to 29 who had mild COVID-19 (a few samples of this study predate the infection). The sample titles of this study are shuffled in the database, so cell type and time point are left out; the donor was told from shared clones. The sequence is built from TRBV28 and TRBJ1-5; the D gene is perhaps TRBD1, from 5 matching bases. The DNA is as follows: TGTGCCAGCAGTTTAGCAGGGTTTAGCAATCAGCCCCAGCATTTT. It translates to CASSLAGFSNQPQHF.